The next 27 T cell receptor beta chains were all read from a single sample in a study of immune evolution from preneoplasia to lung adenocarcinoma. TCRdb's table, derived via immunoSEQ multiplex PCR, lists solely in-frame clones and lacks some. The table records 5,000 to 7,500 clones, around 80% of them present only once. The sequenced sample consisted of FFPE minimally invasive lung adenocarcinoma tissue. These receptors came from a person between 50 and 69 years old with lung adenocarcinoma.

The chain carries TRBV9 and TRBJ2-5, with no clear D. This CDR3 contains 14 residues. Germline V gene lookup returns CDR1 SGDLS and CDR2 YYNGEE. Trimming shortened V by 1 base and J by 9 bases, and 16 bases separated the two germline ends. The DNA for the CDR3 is TGTGCCAGCAGCGTATCGGACGCCTCACCGGCCCAGTACTTC. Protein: CASSVSDASPAQYF.

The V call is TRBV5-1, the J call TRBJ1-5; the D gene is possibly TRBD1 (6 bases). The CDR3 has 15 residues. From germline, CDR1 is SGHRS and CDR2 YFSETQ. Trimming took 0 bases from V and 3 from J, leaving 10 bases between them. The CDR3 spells CASSLEQGPNQPQHF. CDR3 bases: TGCGCCAGCAGCTTGGAACAGGGCCCCAATCAGCCCCAGCATTTT.

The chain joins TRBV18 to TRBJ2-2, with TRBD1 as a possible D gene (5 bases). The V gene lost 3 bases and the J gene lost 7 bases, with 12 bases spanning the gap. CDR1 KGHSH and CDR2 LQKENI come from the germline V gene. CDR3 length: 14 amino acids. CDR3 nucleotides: TGTGCCAGCTCACCTCCTCGACAGATCGGGGAGCTGTTTTTT. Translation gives CASSPPRQIGELFF.

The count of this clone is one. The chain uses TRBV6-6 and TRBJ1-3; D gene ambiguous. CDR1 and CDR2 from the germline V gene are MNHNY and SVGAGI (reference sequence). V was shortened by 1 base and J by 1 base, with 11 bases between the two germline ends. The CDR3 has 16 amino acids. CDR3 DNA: TGTGCCAGCAGTTACTTGGGCGTCCGATCTGGAAACACCATATATTTT. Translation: CASSYLGVRSGNTIYF.

This chain's CDR3 is CASSLSWESPLHF. The CDR3 nucleotides are TGTGCCAGCAGTTTATCCTGGGAATCACCCCTCCACTTT. This chain connects TRBV27 to TRBJ1-6; D remains ambiguous. CDR1 is MNHEY, CDR2 SMNVEV, per germline (reference sequence). Between the trimmed V and J ends, which lost 0 bases and 10 bases, there was a span of 7 bases. The length of the CDR3 is 13 residues.

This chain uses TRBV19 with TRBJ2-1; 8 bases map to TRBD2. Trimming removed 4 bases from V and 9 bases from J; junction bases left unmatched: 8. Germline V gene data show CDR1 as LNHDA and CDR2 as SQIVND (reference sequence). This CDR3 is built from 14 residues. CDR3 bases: TGTGCCAGTAGTACGGGGGGGGGTATCACTGAGCAGTTCTTC. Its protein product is CASSTGGGITEQFF.

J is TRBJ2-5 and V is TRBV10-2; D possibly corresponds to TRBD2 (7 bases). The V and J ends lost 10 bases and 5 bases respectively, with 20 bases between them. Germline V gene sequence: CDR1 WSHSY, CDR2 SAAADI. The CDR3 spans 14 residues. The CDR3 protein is CATWGGRGGETQYF. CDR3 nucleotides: TGCGCCACATGGGGGGGCAGGGGCGGGGAGACCCAGTACTTC.

CDR3 nucleotides: TGCGCCAGCAGCTTGAACTTTAATGAAAAACTGTTTTTT. Translation: CASSLNFNEKLFF. V is TRBV5-1 and J is TRBJ1-4, with no clear D. The ends were cut back, 1 base at V and 4 bases at J, with 5 bases in the middle. Germline V gives CDR1 SGHRS, CDR2 YFSETQ. The CDR3 has 13 residues.

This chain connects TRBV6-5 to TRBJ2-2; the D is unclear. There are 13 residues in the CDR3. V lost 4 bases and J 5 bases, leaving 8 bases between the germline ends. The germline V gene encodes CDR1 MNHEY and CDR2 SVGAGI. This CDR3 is CASSSLKTGELFF. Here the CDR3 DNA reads TGTGCCAGCAGTTCACTAAAAACCGGGGAGCTGTTTTTT.

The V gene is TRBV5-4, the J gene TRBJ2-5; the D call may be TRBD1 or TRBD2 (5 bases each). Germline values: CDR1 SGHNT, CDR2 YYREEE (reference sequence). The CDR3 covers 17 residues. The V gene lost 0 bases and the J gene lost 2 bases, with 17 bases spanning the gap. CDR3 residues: CASSLDVGALPQETQYF. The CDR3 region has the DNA TGTGCCAGCAGCTTGGACGTCGGGGCGCTCCCTCAAGAGACCCAGTACTTC. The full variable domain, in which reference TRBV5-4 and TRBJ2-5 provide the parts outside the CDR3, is ETGVTQSPTHLIKTRGQQVTLRCSSQSGHNTVSWYQQALGQGPQFIFQYYREEENGRGNFPPRFSGLQFPNYSSELNVNALELDDSALYLCASSLDVGALPQETQYFGPGTRLLVL.

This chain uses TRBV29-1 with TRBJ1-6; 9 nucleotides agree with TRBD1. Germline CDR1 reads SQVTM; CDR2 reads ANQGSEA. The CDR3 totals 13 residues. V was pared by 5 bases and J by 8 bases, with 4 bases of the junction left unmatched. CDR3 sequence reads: CSVTTGGDSPLHF. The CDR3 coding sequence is TGCAGCGTTACAACAGGGGGCGATTCACCCCTCCACTTT.

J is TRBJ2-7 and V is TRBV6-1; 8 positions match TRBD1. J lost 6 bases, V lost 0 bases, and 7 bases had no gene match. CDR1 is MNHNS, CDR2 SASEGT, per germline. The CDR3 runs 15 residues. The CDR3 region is CASSEAEGTGGEQYF. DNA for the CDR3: TGTGCCAGCAGTGAAGCAGAGGGGACAGGTGGCGAGCAGTACTTC.

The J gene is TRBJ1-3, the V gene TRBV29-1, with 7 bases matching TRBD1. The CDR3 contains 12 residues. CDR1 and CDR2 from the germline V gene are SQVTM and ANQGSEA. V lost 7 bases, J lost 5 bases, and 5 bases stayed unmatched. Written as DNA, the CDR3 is TGCAGCGCCCGGGACAGTCGAAACACCATATATTTT. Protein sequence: CSARDSRNTIYF. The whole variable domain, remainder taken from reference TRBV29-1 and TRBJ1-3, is SAVISQKPSRDICQRGTSLTIQCQVDSQVTMMFWYRQQPGQSLTLIATANQGSEATYESGFVIDKFPISRPNLTFSTLTVSNMSPEDSSIYLCSARDSRNTIYFGEGSWLTVV.

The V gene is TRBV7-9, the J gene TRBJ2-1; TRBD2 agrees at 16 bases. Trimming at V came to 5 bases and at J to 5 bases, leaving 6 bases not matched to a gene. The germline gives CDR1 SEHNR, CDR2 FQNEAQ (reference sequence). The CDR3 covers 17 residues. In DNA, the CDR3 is TGTGCCAGCAGCCAGGGACTAGCGGGAGGGGCCAACAATGAGCAGTTCTTC. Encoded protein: CASSQGLAGGANNEQFF.

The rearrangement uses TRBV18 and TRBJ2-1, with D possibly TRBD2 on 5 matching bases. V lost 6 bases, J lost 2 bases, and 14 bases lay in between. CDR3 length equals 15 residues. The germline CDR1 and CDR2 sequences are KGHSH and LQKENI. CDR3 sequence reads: CASSETRGTYNEQFF. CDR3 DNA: TGTGCCAGCTCCGAGACCCGGGGAACCTACAATGAGCAGTTCTTC.

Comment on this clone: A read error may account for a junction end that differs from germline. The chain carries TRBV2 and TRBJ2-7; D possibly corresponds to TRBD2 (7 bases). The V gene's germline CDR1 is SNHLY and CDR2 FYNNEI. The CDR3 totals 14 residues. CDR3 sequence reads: CASTENGGPYEQYF. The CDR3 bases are TGTGCCAGCACTGAAAACGGGGGGCCCTACGAGCAGTACTTC.

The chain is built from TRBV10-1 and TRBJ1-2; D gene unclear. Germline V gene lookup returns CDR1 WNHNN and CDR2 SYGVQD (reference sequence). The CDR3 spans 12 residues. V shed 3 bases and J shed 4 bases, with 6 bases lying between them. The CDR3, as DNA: TGCGCCAGCAGTGATTACAGCTATGGCTACACCTTC. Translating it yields CASSDYSYGYTF.

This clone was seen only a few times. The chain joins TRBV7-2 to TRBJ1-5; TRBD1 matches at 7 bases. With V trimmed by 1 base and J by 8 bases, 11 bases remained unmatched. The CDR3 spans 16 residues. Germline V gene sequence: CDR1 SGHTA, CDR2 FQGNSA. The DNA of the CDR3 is TGTGCCAGCAGCTTAGGGCTGGAACAGGGGTGGAAGCCCCAGCATTTT. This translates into CASSLGLEQGWKPQHF.

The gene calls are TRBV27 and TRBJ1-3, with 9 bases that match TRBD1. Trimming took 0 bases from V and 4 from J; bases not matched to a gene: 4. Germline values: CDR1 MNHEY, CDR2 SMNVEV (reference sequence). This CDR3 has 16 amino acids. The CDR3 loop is CASSLSGTGRGNTIYF. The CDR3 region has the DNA TGTGCCAGCAGTTTATCGGGGACAGGGAGAGGAAACACCATATATTTT.

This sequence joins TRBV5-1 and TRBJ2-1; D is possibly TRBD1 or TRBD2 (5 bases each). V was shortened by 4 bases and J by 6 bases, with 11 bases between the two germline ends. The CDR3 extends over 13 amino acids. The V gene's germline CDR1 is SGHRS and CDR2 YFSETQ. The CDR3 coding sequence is TGCGCCAGCAGCGGGGGAAGCCTCAATGAGCAGTTCTTC. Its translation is CASSGGSLNEQFF.

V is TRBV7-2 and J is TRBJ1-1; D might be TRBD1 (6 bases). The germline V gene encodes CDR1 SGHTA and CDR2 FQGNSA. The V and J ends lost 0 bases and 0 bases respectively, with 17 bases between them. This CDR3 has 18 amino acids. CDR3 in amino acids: CASSLAALTGIMNTEAFF. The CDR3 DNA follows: TGTGCCAGCAGCTTAGCGGCCCTTACAGGGATCATGAACACTGAAGCTTTCTTT.

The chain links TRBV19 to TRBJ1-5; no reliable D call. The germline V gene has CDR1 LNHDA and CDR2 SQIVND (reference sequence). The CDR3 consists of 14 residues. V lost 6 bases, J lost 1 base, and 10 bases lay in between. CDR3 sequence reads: CASRGSGSNQPQHF. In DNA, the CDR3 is TGTGCCAGTAGAGGTTCCGGGAGCAATCAGCCCCAGCATTTT.

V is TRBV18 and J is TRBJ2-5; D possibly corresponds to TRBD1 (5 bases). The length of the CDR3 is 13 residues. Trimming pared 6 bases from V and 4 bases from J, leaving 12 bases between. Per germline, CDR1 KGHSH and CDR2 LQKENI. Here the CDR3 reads CASSIGQAETQYF. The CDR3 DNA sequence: TGTGCCAGCTCGATAGGACAAGCAGAGACCCAGTACTTC.

CDR3 residues: CASSALSGGVLSSYNEQFF. CDR3 nucleotides: TGTGCCAGCAGCGCCCTTTCCGGCGGGGTACTTAGCTCCTACAATGAGCAGTTCTTC. The J gene is TRBJ2-1, the V gene TRBV7-9, with D possibly matching TRBD2 (6 bases). V was clipped by 5 bases and J by 0 bases, with 23 bases between them. The CDR3 has 19 residues. In germline, CDR1 is SEHNR, CDR2 FQNEAQ (reference sequence).

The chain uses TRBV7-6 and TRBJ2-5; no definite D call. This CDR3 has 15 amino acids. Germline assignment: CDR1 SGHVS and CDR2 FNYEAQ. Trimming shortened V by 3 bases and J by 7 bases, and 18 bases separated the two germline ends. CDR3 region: CASSFLDALYGTQYF. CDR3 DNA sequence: TGTGCCAGCAGCTTTCTTGATGCCCTATACGGGACCCAGTACTTC.

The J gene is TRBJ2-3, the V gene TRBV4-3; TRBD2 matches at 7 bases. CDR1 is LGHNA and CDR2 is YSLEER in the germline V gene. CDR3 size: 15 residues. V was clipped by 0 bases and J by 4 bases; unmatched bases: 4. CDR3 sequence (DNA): TGCGCCAGCAGCCAAGATCCACTAGCGCCAGATACGCAGTATTTT. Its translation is CASSQDPLAPDTQYF.

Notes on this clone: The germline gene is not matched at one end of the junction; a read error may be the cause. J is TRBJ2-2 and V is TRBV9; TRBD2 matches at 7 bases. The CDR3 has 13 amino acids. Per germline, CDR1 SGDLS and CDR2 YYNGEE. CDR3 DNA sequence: TGTGCCACCAGCGGGGAGAACACCGGGGAGCTGTTTTTT. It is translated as CATSGENTGELFF.